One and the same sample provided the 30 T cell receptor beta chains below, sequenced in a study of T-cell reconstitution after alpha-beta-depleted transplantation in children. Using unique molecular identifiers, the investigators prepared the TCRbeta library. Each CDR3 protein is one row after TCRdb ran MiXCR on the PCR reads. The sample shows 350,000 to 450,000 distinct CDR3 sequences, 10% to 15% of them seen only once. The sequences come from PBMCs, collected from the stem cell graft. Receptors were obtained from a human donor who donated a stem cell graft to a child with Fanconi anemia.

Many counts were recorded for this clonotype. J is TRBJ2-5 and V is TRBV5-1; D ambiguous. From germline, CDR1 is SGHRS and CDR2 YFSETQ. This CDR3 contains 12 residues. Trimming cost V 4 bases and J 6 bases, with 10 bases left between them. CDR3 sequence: CASSPEAKTQYF. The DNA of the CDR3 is TGCGCCAGCAGCCCCGAAGCGAAGACCCAGTACTTC.

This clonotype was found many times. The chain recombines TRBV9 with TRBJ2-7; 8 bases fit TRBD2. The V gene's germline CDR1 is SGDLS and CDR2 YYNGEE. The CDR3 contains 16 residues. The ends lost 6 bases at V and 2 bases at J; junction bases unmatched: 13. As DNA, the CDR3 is TGTGCCAGCACCCCCCCGAGCGGGGGAGTAACCTACGAGCAGTACTTC. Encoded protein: CASTPPSGGVTYEQYF. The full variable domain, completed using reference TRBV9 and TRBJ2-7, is DSGVTQTPKHLITATGQRVTLRCSPRSGDLSVYWYQQSLDQGLQFLIQYYNGEERAKGNILERFSAQQFPDLHSELNLSSLELGDSALYFCASTPPSGGVTYEQYFGPGTRLTVT.

CDR3 nucleotide sequence: TGTGCCAGCAGCCAAGCGGCTAGCGGGGGGCCACTCTCCAATGAGCAGTTCTTC. Its protein product is CASSQAASGGPLSNEQFF. V gene TRBV3-1 combines with J gene TRBJ2-1; 11 bases are a match to TRBD2. This CDR3 comprises 18 residues. V lost 1 base, J lost 6 bases, and 11 bases stayed unmatched. From germline, CDR1 is LGHDT and CDR2 YNNKEL (reference sequence).

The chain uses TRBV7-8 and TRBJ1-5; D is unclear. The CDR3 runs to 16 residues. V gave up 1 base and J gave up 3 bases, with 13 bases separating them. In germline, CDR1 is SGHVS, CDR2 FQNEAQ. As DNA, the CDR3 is TGTGCCAGCAGCTTAGGCCACCGGGGTCCCAATCAGCCCCAGCATTTT. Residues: CASSLGHRGPNQPQHF.

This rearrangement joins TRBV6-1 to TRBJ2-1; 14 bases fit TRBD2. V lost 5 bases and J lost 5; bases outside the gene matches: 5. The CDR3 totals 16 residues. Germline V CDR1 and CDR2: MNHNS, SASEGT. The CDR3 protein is CASSTGGLAGDNEQFF. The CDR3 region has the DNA TGTGCCAGCAGTACAGGGGGACTAGCGGGGGACAATGAGCAGTTCTTC.

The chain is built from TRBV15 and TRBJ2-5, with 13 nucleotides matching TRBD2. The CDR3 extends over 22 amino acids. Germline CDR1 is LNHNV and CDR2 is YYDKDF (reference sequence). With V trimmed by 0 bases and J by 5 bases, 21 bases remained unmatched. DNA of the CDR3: TGTGCCACCAGCAGAGATGCTGGTTCCACTAGCGGGGGGGTATTACCGTTTGAGACCCAGTACTTC. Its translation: CATSRDAGSTSGGVLPFETQYF.

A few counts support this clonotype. The CDR3 sequence: CASSPQRASQETQYF. DNA of the CDR3: TGTGCCAGCAGTCCTCAGAGGGCCTCCCAAGAGACCCAGTACTTC. This chain connects TRBV12-3 or TRBV12-4 to TRBJ2-5; possibly TRBD2 for D (5 bases). V lost 5 bases and J lost 1, with 14 bases in between. This CDR3 contains 15 residues.

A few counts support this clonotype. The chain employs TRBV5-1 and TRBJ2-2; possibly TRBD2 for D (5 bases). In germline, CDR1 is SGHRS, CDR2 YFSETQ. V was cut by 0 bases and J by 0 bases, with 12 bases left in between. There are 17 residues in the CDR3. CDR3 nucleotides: TGCGCCAGCAGCTTGGTGGTTAGCGTAACGAACACCGGGGAGCTGTTTTTT. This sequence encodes CASSLVVSVTNTGELFF.

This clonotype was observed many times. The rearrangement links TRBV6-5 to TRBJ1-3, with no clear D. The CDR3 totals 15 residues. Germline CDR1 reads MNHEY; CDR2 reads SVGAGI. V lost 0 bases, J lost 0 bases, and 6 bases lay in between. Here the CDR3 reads CASSYSWSSGNTIYF. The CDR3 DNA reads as TGTGCCAGCAGTTACTCATGGAGCTCTGGAAACACCATATATTTT.

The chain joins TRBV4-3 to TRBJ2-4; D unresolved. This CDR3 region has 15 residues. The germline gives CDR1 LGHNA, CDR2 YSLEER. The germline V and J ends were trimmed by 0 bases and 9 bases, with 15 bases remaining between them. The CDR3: CASSQDFGGRGIQYF. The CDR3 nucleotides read TGCGCCAGCAGCCAAGATTTCGGCGGTCGAGGCATTCAGTACTTC.

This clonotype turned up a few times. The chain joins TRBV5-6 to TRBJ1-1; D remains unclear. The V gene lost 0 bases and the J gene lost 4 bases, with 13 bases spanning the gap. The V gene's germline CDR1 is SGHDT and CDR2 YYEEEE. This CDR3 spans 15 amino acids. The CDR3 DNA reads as TGTGCCAGCAGCTTGGGAGACGGCAGGCTCACTGAAGCTTTCTTT. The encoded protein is CASSLGDGRLTEAFF. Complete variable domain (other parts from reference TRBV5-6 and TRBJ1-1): DAGVTQSPTHLIKTRGQQVTLRCSPKSGHDTVSWYQQALGQGPQFIFQYYEEEERQRGNFPDRFSGHQFPNYSSELNVNALLLGDSALYLCASSLGDGRLTEAFFGQGTRLTVV.

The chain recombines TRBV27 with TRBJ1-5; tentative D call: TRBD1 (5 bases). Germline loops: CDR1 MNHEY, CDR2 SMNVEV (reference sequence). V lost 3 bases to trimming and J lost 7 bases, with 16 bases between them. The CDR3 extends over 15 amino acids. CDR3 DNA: TGTGCCAGCAGTTTCGGTAAGGGGCTTGCCCAGCCCCAGCATTTT. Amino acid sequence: CASSFGKGLAQPQHF.

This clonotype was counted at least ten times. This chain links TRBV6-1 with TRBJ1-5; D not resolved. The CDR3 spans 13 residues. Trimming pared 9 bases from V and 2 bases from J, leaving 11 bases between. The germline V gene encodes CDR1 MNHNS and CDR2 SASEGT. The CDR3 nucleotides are TGTGCCAGTCTTTGGGGTGGCAATCAGCCCCAGCATTTT. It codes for CASLWGGNQPQHF.

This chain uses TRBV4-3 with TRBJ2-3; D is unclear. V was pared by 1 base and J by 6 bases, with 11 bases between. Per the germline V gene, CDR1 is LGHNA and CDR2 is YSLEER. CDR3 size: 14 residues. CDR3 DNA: TGCGCCAGCAGCCAAGCCCTACCTGAGGATACGCAGTATTTT. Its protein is CASSQALPEDTQYF.

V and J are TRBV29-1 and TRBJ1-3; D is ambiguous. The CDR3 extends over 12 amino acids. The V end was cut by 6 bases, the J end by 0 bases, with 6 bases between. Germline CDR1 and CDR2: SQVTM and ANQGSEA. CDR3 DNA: TGCAGCGTCGGAGGCTCTGGAAACACCATATATTTT. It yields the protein CSVGGSGNTIYF.

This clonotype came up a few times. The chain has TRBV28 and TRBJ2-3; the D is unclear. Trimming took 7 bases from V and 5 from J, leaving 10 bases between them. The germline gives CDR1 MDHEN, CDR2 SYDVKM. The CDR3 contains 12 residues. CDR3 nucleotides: TGTGCCAGCACCCTGCCCGGAGATACGCAGTATTTT. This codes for CASTLPGDTQYF.

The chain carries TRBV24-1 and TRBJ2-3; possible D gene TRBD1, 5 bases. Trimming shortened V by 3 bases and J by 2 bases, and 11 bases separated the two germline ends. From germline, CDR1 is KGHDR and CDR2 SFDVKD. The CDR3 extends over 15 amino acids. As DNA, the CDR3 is TGTGCCACCAGTGATGGGCAGGGTCCCACAGATACGCAGTATTTT. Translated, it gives CATSDGQGPTDTQYF.

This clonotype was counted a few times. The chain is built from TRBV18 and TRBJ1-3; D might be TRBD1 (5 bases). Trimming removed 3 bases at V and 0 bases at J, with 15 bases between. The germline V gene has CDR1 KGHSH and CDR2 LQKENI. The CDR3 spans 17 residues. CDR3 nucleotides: TGTGCCAGCTCACCTGGCCTAGGGGCGTTCTCTGGAAACACCATATATTTT. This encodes CASSPGLGAFSGNTIYF.

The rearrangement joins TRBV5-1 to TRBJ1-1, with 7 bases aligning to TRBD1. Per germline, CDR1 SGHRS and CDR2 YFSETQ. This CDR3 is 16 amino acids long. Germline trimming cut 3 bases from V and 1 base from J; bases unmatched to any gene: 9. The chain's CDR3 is CASSSLVGTENTEAFF. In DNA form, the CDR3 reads TGCGCCAGCAGCTCCTTGGTCGGGACAGAGAACACTGAAGCTTTCTTT.

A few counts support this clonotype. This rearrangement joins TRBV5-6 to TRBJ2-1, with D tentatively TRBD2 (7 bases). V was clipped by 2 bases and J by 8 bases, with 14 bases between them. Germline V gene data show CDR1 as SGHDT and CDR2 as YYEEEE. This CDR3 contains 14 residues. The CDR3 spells CASSFGGGRDEQFF. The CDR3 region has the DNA TGTGCCAGCAGCTTTGGGGGGGGGCGTGATGAGCAGTTCTTC.

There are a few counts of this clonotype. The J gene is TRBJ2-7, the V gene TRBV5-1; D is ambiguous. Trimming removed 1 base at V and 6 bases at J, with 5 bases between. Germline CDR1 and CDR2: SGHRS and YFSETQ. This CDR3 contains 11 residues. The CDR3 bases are TGCGCCAGCAGCTTGTATCGCGAGCAGTACTTC. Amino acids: CASSLYREQYF.

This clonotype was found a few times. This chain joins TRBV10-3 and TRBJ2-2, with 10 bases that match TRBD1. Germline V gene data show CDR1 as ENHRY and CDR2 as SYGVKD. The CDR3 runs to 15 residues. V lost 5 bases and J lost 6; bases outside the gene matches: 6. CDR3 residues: CAISTGQGSPGELFF. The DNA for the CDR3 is TGTGCCATCAGTACGGGACAGGGGTCACCCGGGGAGCTGTTTTTT.

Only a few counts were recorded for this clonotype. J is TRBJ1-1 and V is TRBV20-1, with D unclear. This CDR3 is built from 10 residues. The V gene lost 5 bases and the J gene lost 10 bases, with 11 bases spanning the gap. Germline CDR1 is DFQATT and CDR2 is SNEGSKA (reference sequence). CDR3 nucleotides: TGCAGTGCTCTCGGAGTAGTAGCTTTCTTT. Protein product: CSALGVVAFF.

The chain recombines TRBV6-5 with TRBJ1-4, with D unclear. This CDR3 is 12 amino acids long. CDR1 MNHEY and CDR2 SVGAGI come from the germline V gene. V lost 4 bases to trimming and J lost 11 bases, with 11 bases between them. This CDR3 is CASSFDRGKLFF. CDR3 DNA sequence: TGTGCCAGCAGTTTCGACCGAGGGAAACTGTTTTTT.

In DNA form, the CDR3 reads TGTGCCACCAGCAGACGTAGCGGGGGGGCCGCTGATACGCAGTATTTT. It is translated as CATSRRSGGAADTQYF. V gene TRBV15 combines with J gene TRBJ2-3; 11 positions agree with TRBD2. CDR3 length equals 16 residues. Germline values: CDR1 LNHNV, CDR2 YYDKDF (reference sequence). Trimming at V came to 2 bases and at J to 6 bases, leaving 7 bases not matched to a gene.

CDR3 sequence: CASSGELSTDTQYF. CDR3 bases: TGTGCCAGCTCGGGGGAACTGAGCACAGATACGCAGTATTTT. V usage is TRBV5-4 and J usage is TRBJ2-3; possibly TRBD2 for D (6 bases). CDR3 size: 14 residues. Per germline, CDR1 SGHNT and CDR2 YYREEE (reference sequence). With 7 bases removed from V and 0 bases from J, the gap between germline ends came to 12 bases.

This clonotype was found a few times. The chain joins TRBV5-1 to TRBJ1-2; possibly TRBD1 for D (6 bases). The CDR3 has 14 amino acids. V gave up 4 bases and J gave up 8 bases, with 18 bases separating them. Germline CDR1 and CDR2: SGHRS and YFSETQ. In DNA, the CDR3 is TGCGCCAGCAGCCCGGAGGCAGGGGCTCGCGGCTACACCTTC. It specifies CASSPEAGARGYTF.

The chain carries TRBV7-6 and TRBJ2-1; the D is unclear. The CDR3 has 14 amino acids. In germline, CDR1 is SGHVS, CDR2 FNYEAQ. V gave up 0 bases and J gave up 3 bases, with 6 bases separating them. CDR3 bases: TGTGCCAGCAGCTTAGCGGCAGGCTACAATGAGCAGTTCTTC. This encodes CASSLAAGYNEQFF.

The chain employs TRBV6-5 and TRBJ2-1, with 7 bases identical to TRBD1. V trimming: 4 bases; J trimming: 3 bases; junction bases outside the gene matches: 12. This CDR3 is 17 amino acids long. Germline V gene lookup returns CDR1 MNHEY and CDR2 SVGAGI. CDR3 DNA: TGTGCCAGCAGTTCCCATTCACAGGGGCGTCACTACAATGAGCAGTTCTTC. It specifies CASSSHSQGRHYNEQFF.

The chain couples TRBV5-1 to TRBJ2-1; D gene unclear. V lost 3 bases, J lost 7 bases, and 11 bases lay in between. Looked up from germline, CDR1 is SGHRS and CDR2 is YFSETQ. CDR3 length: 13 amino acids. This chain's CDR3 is CASSYVPENEQFF. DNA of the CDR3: TGCGCCAGCAGCTACGTCCCGGAAAATGAGCAGTTCTTC. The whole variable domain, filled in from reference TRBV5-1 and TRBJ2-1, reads KAGVTQTPRYLIKTRGQQVTLSCSPISGHRSVSWYQQTPGQGLQFLFEYFSETQRNKGNFPGRFSGRQFSNSRSEMNVSTLELGDSALYLCASSYVPENEQFFGPGTRLTVL.